These 10 T cell receptor beta chains were all obtained from the same sample, sequenced in a study of cytomegalovirus exposure and HLA in healthy donors. The PCR contained 60 Vbeta and 13 Jbeta primers. Measured with immunoSEQ multiplex PCR; TCRdb has only the in-frame clones, and not every one. The sample lists about 110,000 clones, almost 75% occurring once. The sequenced sample consisted of PBMCs. Receptors originate from a middle-aged man in good health and CMV-seronegative.

This chain links TRBV4-3 with TRBJ1-5; the D gene is possibly TRBD1 (5 bases). Germline V gene sequence: CDR1 LGHNA, CDR2 YSLEER. Trimming pared 0 bases from V and 7 bases from J, leaving 22 bases between. This CDR3 is 18 amino acids long. The DNA for the CDR3 is TGCGCCAGCAGCCAAGATCCTACCGGGGGTACATCCAACCAGCCCCAGCATTTT. Protein sequence: CASSQDPTGGTSNQPQHF.

The V gene is TRBV6-1, the J gene TRBJ1-5, with TRBD1 matching over 7 bases. Losses at the gene ends were 7 bases for V and 4 bases for J; bases not matched to a gene: 10. The CDR3 totals 15 residues. Per germline, CDR1 MNHNS and CDR2 SASEGT. DNA of the CDR3: TGTGCCAGCACTGACAGGGAACGAGGAAATCAGCCCCAGCATTTT. Translated: CASTDRERGNQPQHF.

This sequence joins TRBV7-9 and TRBJ2-7; weak D call: TRBD2 (5 bases). Germline CDR1 and CDR2: SEHNR and FQNEAQ (reference sequence). There are 13 residues in the CDR3. V lost 5 bases and J 3 bases, leaving 11 bases between the germline ends. CDR3 loop: CASSAGEGYEQYF. The DNA of the CDR3 is TGTGCCAGCAGCGCCGGTGAGGGCTACGAGCAGTACTTC.

The V call is TRBV7-9, the J call TRBJ2-2, with D perhaps TRBD1 (5 bases). Germline V gives CDR1 SEHNR, CDR2 FQNEAQ (reference sequence). The CDR3 runs to 15 residues. Trimming removed 6 bases from V and 2 bases from J, with 13 bases in between. The CDR3 sequence is CASRGPGINTGELFF. In nucleotides, the CDR3 is TGTGCCAGCAGGGGGCCAGGGATTAACACCGGGGAGCTGTTTTTT.

Concerning this clone itself: This CDR3 is also generated by other DNA sequences in the sample. The chain has TRBV18 and TRBJ1-1; 8 bases are a match to TRBD1. Trimming at V came to 6 bases and at J to 3 bases, leaving 3 bases not matched to a gene. Germline V lookup: CDR1 KGHSH, CDR2 LQKENI. This CDR3 comprises 13 residues. The CDR3 region has the DNA TGTGCCAGCTCTCAGACAGGGGACACTGAAGCTTTCTTT. Translated, it gives CASSQTGDTEAFF.

V usage is TRBV27 and J usage is TRBJ1-6; D uncertain. The CDR3 is 18 amino acids. Trimming left V 2 bases short and J 0 bases short, with 14 bases between. Germline CDR1 and CDR2: MNHEY and SMNVEV (reference sequence). CDR3 coding DNA: TGTGCCAGCAGTTTAGTATCCGCGGGTTCCTCCTATAATTCACCCCTCCACTTT. Its protein is CASSLVSAGSSYNSPLHF.

This clone came up a few times. The chain recombines TRBV12-5 with TRBJ2-1; D not certain. Germline lookup yields CDR1 LGHNT and CDR2 FRNRAP. The CDR3 is 15 amino acids. The CDR3 nucleotides read TGTGCCACTGGTTTGTATGTGTTCTCCTACAATGAGCAGTTCTTC. It codes for CATGLYVFSYNEQFF.

V gene TRBV7-9 combines with J gene TRBJ1-4; tentatively, D is TRBD1 (6 bases). The germline V gene has CDR1 SEHNR and CDR2 FQNEAQ (reference sequence). V lost 6 bases to trimming and J lost 7 bases, with 18 bases between them. The CDR3 is 15 residues long. The CDR3 sequence is CASSFPGGHSEKLFF. CDR3 sequence (DNA): TGTGCCAGCAGTTTCCCGGGGGGCCACAGTGAAAAACTGTTTTTT.

J is TRBJ2-7 and V is TRBV5-6; TRBD2 agrees at 7 bases. After removal of 4 bases from V and 2 bases from J, the junction contained 3 bases not matched to a gene. This CDR3 spans 13 amino acids. In germline, CDR1 is SGHDT, CDR2 YYEEEE. CDR3 region: CASSLGTTYEQYF. In DNA form, the CDR3 reads TGTGCCAGCAGCCTAGGGACTACCTACGAGCAGTACTTC.

V and J are TRBV7-2 and TRBJ2-7; D gene unclear. Germline lookup yields CDR1 SGHTA and CDR2 FQGNSA. V dropped 4 bases and J dropped 0 bases, with 16 bases sitting between them. This CDR3 is 16 amino acids long. CDR3 protein: CASSSGKTKSSYEQYF. DNA for the CDR3: TGTGCCAGCAGCTCCGGAAAGACAAAATCCTCCTACGAGCAGTACTTC. Supplemented by reference TRBV7-2 and TRBJ2-7, the full variable domain reads GAGVSQSPSNKVTEKGKDVELRCDPISGHTALYWYRQSLGQGLEFLIYFQGNSAPDKSGLPSDRFSAERTGGSVSTLTIQRTQQEDSAVYLCASSSGKTKSSYEQYFGPGTRLTVT.